These 5 T cell receptor beta chains were all obtained from the same sample, sequenced in a study of T cells after yellow fever vaccination. TCRdb itself ran the 5' RACE reads through MiXCR, one entry per CDR3 protein. The table includes about 260,000 distinct CDR3 sequences, around 5.3% detected once. The sequences come from CD4+ T cells sorted from PBMCs, collected on the day of the yellow fever booster vaccination. The source of these receptors is a man younger than 35 who received the YFV17D yellow fever vaccine.

The chain has TRBV6-1 and TRBJ2-5; TRBD2 agrees at 8 bases. In germline, CDR1 is MNHNS, CDR2 SASEGT. The CDR3 has 16 amino acids. The trim removed 2 bases at V and 5 bases at J, leaving 10 bases unmatched. The CDR3, as DNA: TGTGCCAGCAGTGAAAATCCGCCCGGCGGGGGGGAGACCCAGTACTTC. Translating it yields CASSENPPGGGETQYF.

This clonotype was observed at least ten times. The chain links TRBV5-1 to TRBJ2-5; maybe TRBD1 (6 bases). The length of the CDR3 is 15 residues. The germline V gene encodes CDR1 SGHRS and CDR2 YFSETQ. V was shortened by 3 bases and J by 5 bases, with 17 bases between the two germline ends. The CDR3 coding sequence is TGCGCCAGCAGCTCGCGAGGCAGCCAGGGGGAGACCCAGTACTTC. Amino acids: CASSSRGSQGETQYF. The full variable domain, its missing parts supplied by reference TRBV5-1 and TRBJ2-5, is KAGVTQTPRYLIKTRGQQVTLSCSPISGHRSVSWYQQTPGQGLQFLFEYFSETQRNKGNFPGRFSGRQFSNSRSEMNVSTLELGDSALYLCASSSRGSQGETQYFGPGTRLLVL.

The chain has TRBV2 and TRBJ1-1; D is undetermined. The germline V gene encodes CDR1 SNHLY and CDR2 FYNNEI. Deletions cut 3 bases from V and 4 bases from J, with 9 bases between. The CDR3 extends over 13 amino acids. CDR3 nucleotide sequence: TGTGCCAGCAGTGACCTGGTAGGCACTGAAGCTTTCTTT. The encoded protein is CASSDLVGTEAFF.

V gene TRBV18 combines with J gene TRBJ1-1, with D uncertain. Trimming cost V 4 bases and J 4 bases, with 19 bases left between them. The germline CDR1 and CDR2 sequences are KGHSH and LQKENI. CDR3 length: 16 residues. The CDR3 is CASSLTSRGLGTEAFF. Written as DNA, the CDR3 is TGTGCCAGCTCACTCACGTCGAGAGGGTTGGGCACTGAAGCTTTCTTT.

The chain couples TRBV12-3 or TRBV12-4 to TRBJ2-7, with D unresolved. V lost 5 bases and J lost 5, with 19 bases in between. The CDR3 has 15 amino acids. The DNA for the CDR3 is TGTGCCAGCAGTCACAGAGTCCGGCACCTTAACGAGCAGTACTTC. It specifies CASSHRVRHLNEQYF.